Each of the 21 T cell receptor beta chains below was sequenced from the same sample in a study of shared clonotypes between healthy human individuals. The data were produced by immunoSEQ multiplex PCR, yet TCRdb's version contains in-frame clones alone and is incomplete. Of 550,000 to 850,000 clones listed, around 70% are singletons. Input material: memory CD4+ T cells sorted from blood. Described subset: CD45RA-negative fraction. Every receptor here comes from a woman aged 25 to 39 in good health.

J is TRBJ2-7 and V is TRBV11-2, with D perhaps being TRBD1 or TRBD2 (5 bases each). The V gene lost 0 bases and the J gene lost 2 bases, with 14 bases spanning the gap. CDR3 length: 16 residues. The germline V gene has CDR1 SGHAT and CDR2 FQNNGV. The CDR3 region has the DNA TGTGCCAGCAGCTTAGAGGGTACTAGGGGTCCCTACGAGCAGTACTTC. This encodes CASSLEGTRGPYEQYF.

V is TRBV11-2 and J is TRBJ2-7; perhaps D is TRBD1 or TRBD2 (5 bases each). The CDR3 extends over 16 amino acids. V shed 5 bases and J shed 3 bases, with 20 bases lying between them. Germline loops: CDR1 SGHAT, CDR2 FQNNGV. The CDR3 loop is CASSPSPGTAFYEQYF. In nucleotides, the CDR3 is TGTGCCAGCAGCCCATCCCCCGGGACCGCATTCTACGAGCAGTACTTC.

This chain joins TRBV15 and TRBJ2-5; 8 bases map to TRBD1. The CDR3 consists of 16 residues. The germline gives CDR1 LNHNV, CDR2 YYDKDF (reference sequence). The trim removed 3 bases at V and 5 bases at J, leaving 11 bases unmatched. The CDR3 DNA reads TGTGCCACCAGCAGGGATAACAGGGGGGTTGGGGAGACCCAGTACTTC. This codes for CATSRDNRGVGETQYF.

The chain joins TRBV15 to TRBJ1-3; D ambiguous. The length of the CDR3 is 16 residues. CDR1 is LNHNV, CDR2 YYDKDF, per germline (reference sequence). Trimming shortened V by 0 bases and J by 4 bases, and 13 bases separated the two germline ends. The CDR3 DNA follows: TGTGCCACCAGCAGAGATCTGGGCGCGGGGGGAAACACCATATATTTT. Its protein is CATSRDLGAGGNTIYF.

This clone was seen ten or more times. V usage is TRBV28 and J usage is TRBJ2-5; 10 bases are a match to TRBD1. V shed 5 bases, J shed 3 bases, and the junction held 6 bases outside the gene matches. Per the germline V gene, CDR1 is MDHEN and CDR2 is SYDVKM. CDR3 size: 15 residues. CDR3 in DNA: TGTGCCAGCAGTGCCTGGACAGGGGGGAAAGAGACCCAGTACTTC. Its protein product is CASSAWTGGKETQYF.

The V and J genes are TRBV11-2 and TRBJ2-3; D assignment may be TRBD1 or TRBD2 (7 bases each). This CDR3 is built from 20 residues. In germline, CDR1 is SGHAT, CDR2 FQNNGV. The germline V and J ends were trimmed by 0 bases and 0 bases, with 22 bases remaining between them. CDR3 DNA: TGTGCCAGCAGCTTAGATGGGGAGGGGGCCGTGGGCGCTAGCACAGATACGCAGTATTTT. Its translation: CASSLDGEGAVGASTDTQYF.

This chain joins TRBV28 and TRBJ2-1; unclear D gene. The CDR3 length is 13 residues. Germline CDR1 and CDR2: MDHEN and SYDVKM. The V end lost 5 bases, the J end lost 7 bases, and 12 bases lay between the germline ends. CDR3: CASSLPVRNEQFF. The DNA of the CDR3 is TGTGCCAGCAGTCTTCCGGTCCGAAATGAGCAGTTCTTC.

The sample holds a few counts of this clone. V usage is TRBV10-1 and J usage is TRBJ2-1; perhaps TRBD2 as D (5 bases). In germline, CDR1 is WNHNN, CDR2 SYGVQD (reference sequence). The CDR3 sequence is 13 residues long. V was shortened by 3 bases and J by 4 bases, with 7 bases between the two germline ends. The chain's CDR3 is CASSDGLYNEQFF. The CDR3 region has the DNA TGCGCCAGCAGTGATGGACTGTACAATGAGCAGTTCTTC.

The rearrangement joins TRBV7-9 to TRBJ1-4; 10 bases are a match to TRBD1. Germline lookup yields CDR1 SEHNR and CDR2 FQNEAQ (reference sequence). The CDR3 sequence is 16 residues long. The V segment lost 11 bases and the J segment 6 bases; nucleotides outside the gene matches: 15. The CDR3 nucleotides are TGTGCCCGGGACAGGGGCGGTTTAAGAGCGGATGAAAAACTGTTTTTT. It codes for CARDRGGLRADEKLFF.

This clone was counted once. Other DNA variants within this sample encode the same CDR3. This sequence joins TRBV28 and TRBJ2-5; maybe TRBD1 (6 bases). V lost 4 bases and J lost 2, with 11 bases in between. The CDR3 is 14 amino acids. From germline, CDR1 is MDHEN and CDR2 SYDVKM. In DNA form, the CDR3 reads TGTGCCAGCAGTTCGGGGACACTACAAGAGACCCAGTACTTC. Translating it yields CASSSGTLQETQYF.

The V and J genes are TRBV19 and TRBJ1-1; D possibly corresponds to TRBD1 (5 bases). Germline lookup yields CDR1 LNHDA and CDR2 SQIVND (reference sequence). V was clipped by 6 bases and J by 0 bases, with 14 bases between them. The CDR3 consists of 15 residues. CDR3: CASRRGGGVNTEAFF. The CDR3 nucleotides are TGTGCCAGTAGGAGGGGCGGTGGTGTGAACACTGAAGCTTTCTTT.

The chain has TRBV7-2 and TRBJ2-1; no clear D gene. The germline gives CDR1 SGHTA, CDR2 FQGNSA. The germline V and J ends were trimmed by 3 bases and 7 bases, with 16 bases remaining between them. The CDR3 is 15 residues long. The CDR3: CASSFGARFSNEQFF. The CDR3 DNA reads TGTGCCAGCAGCTTCGGAGCGCGGTTTTCGAATGAGCAGTTCTTC.

The CDR3 protein is CASSLAWMGTSRGNEQFF. CDR3 in DNA: TGTGCCAGCAGCTTAGCCTGGATGGGGACTAGTAGGGGCAATGAGCAGTTCTTC. J is TRBJ2-1 and V is TRBV7-2, with 8 bases that match TRBD2. This CDR3 comprises 18 residues. V lost 0 bases to trimming and J lost 6 bases; unmatched junction nucleotides: 13. Germline values: CDR1 SGHTA, CDR2 FQGNSA. The entire variable domain, with the rest obtained from reference TRBV7-2 and TRBJ2-1, is as follows: GAGVSQSPSNKVTEKGKDVELRCDPISGHTALYWYRQSLGQGLEFLIYFQGNSAPDKSGLPSDRFSAERTGGSVSTLTIQRTQQEDSAVYLCASSLAWMGTSRGNEQFFGPGTRLTVL.

V is TRBV30 and J is TRBJ1-1, with 8 bases fitting TRBD1. V lost 1 base and J lost 7; bases outside the gene matches: 8. The CDR3 contains 14 residues. Per the germline V gene, CDR1 is GTSNPN and CDR2 is SVGIG (reference sequence). This CDR3 reads CAWSDWTGSGEAFF. For the CDR3, the DNA is TGTGCCTGGAGTGATTGGACAGGGTCCGGTGAAGCTTTCTTT. The complete variable domain, with remaining parts taken from reference TRBV30 and TRBJ1-1, reads SQTIHQWPATLVQPVGSPLSLECTVEGTSNPNLYWYRQAAGRGLQLLFYSVGIGQISSEVPQNLSASRPQDRQFILSSKKLLLSDSGFYLCAWSDWTGSGEAFFGQGTRLTVV.

This clone has a handful of counts. V is TRBV19 and J is TRBJ2-2; 10 bases align to TRBD1. Losses at the gene ends were 7 bases for V and 0 bases for J; bases not matched to a gene: 5. The CDR3 loop spans 16 amino acids. Germline values: CDR1 LNHDA, CDR2 SQIVND (reference sequence). CDR3 sequence reads: CASTKTGGTNTGELFF. CDR3 nucleotides: TGTGCCAGTACCAAGACAGGGGGCACGAACACCGGGGAGCTGTTTTTT.

The V call is TRBV7-3, the J call TRBJ2-2; D remains unclear. Trimming removed 2 bases at V and 7 bases at J, with 5 bases between. This CDR3 is 12 amino acids long. Germline V CDR1 and CDR2: SGHTA, FQGTGA. The CDR3: CASSLSDGELFF. In DNA form, the CDR3 reads TGTGCCAGCAGCTTATCGGACGGGGAGCTGTTTTTT.

This CDR3 reads CASSQSHVSGANVLTF. DNA for the CDR3: TGCGCCAGCAGCCAATCACACGTATCAGGGGCCAACGTCCTGACTTTC. This rearrangement joins TRBV4-1 to TRBJ2-6; D unresolved. The germline V gene has CDR1 MGHRA and CDR2 YSYEKL. The CDR3 loop spans 16 amino acids. V dropped 2 bases and J dropped 4 bases, with 12 bases sitting between them.

This clone occurred once. The J gene is TRBJ1-2, the V gene TRBV28; TRBD1 aligns across 9 bases. With V trimmed by 7 bases and J by 8 bases, 11 bases remained unmatched. Germline V gives CDR1 MDHEN, CDR2 SYDVKM. The CDR3 has 14 amino acids. The CDR3 DNA follows: TGTGCCAGCACAGACCGGGACAGGGATCAAGGCTACACCTTC. Residues: CASTDRDRDQGYTF.

The V call is TRBV5-4, the J call TRBJ2-7; D call uncertain. The CDR3 loop spans 14 amino acids. Between the trimmed V and J ends, which lost 0 bases and 2 bases, there was a span of 9 bases. CDR1 is SGHNT, CDR2 YYREEE, per germline (reference sequence). The CDR3 protein is CASSLAGLAYEQYF. The CDR3 coding sequence is TGTGCCAGCAGCTTGGCAGGCCTAGCCTACGAGCAGTACTTC.

The V call is TRBV28, the J call TRBJ1-1; D ambiguous. Germline lookup yields CDR1 MDHEN and CDR2 SYDVKM. CDR3 length equals 13 residues. Trimming removed 5 bases from V and 0 bases from J, with 7 bases in between. The CDR3 protein is CASSPSLNTEAFF. Written as DNA, the CDR3 is TGTGCCAGCAGTCCTTCATTGAACACTGAAGCTTTCTTT.

This chain connects TRBV5-1 to TRBJ1-4; D unclear. The CDR3 has 15 residues. Per the germline V gene, CDR1 is SGHRS and CDR2 is YFSETQ. V lost 0 bases, J lost 4 bases, and 10 bases lay in between. As DNA, the CDR3 is TGCGCCAGCAGCTTGGCCTCGGCAGATAATGAAAAACTGTTTTTT. Protein sequence: CASSLASADNEKLFF.